Each of the 8 T cell receptor beta chains below was sequenced from the same sample in a study of T-cell memory formation after mild COVID-19. Each CDR3 protein gets one entry after TCRdb re-called the 5' RACE reads with MiXCR. This table has 210,000 or so distinct CDR3 sequences, 10% appearing once. Sequencing was carried out using PBMCs or a T cell subset sorted from them (not recorded which). These TCRs come from a man aged 18 to 30 who had mild COVID-19 (a few samples of this study predate the infection). Cell type and time point are not known.

This clonotype was counted ten times or more. The V gene is TRBV4-1, the J gene TRBJ2-1, with D perhaps assigned TRBD1 or TRBD2 (5 bases each). The CDR3 runs 16 residues. CDR1 and CDR2 (germline): MGHRA, YSYEKL. The V gene lost 0 bases and the J gene lost 2 bases, with 11 bases spanning the gap. The CDR3, as DNA: TGCGCCAGCAGCCAAGAGGGACGGCGAACCTACAATGAGCAGTTCTTC. Encoded protein: CASSQEGRRTYNEQFF.

The V gene is TRBV14, the J gene TRBJ1-6; possibly TRBD1 for D (5 bases). V was pared by 5 bases and J by 7 bases, with 15 bases between. The germline CDR1 and CDR2 sequences are SGHDN and FVKESK. The CDR3 contains 15 residues. This CDR3 reads CASSTRTRGNSPLHF. In DNA, the CDR3 is TGTGCCAGCAGCACCCGGACAAGGGGAAATTCACCCCTCCACTTT.

This clonotype was seen only a few times. V usage is TRBV7-2 and J usage is TRBJ2-3, with D perhaps TRBD2 (6 bases). Germline lookup yields CDR1 SGHTA and CDR2 FQGNSA. This CDR3 region has 14 residues. V gave up 4 bases and J gave up 6 bases, with 14 bases separating them. CDR3 sequence reads: CASSSRMGRDTQYF. In DNA form, the CDR3 reads TGTGCCAGCAGCTCTAGGATGGGGAGGGATACGCAGTATTTT.

This clonotype was seen a few times. The CDR3 region is CASSSSQQYTEAFF. DNA for the CDR3: TGTGCCAGCAGCTCATCTCAACAGTACACTGAAGCTTTCTTT. V is TRBV5-4 and J is TRBJ1-1; D call uncertain. V was clipped by 3 bases and J by 3 bases, with 12 bases between them. This CDR3 has 14 residues. Looked up from germline, CDR1 is SGHNT and CDR2 is YYREEE (reference sequence).

This clonotype was detected ten times or more. The CDR3 region is CSAGNPTGTTDTQYF. For the CDR3, the DNA is TGCAGTGCTGGTAACCCGACCGGGACCACAGATACGCAGTATTTT. V gene TRBV20-1 combines with J gene TRBJ2-3; either TRBD1 or TRBD2 may supply D (5 bases each). Trimming took 5 bases from V and 2 from J, leaving 17 bases between them. Per germline, CDR1 DFQATT and CDR2 SNEGSKA (reference sequence). There are 15 residues in the CDR3.

The chain joins TRBV28 to TRBJ2-6; D gene ambiguous. V dropped 6 bases and J dropped 4 bases, with 13 bases sitting between them. Germline loops: CDR1 MDHEN, CDR2 SYDVKM. The CDR3 has 15 amino acids. The CDR3 DNA sequence: TGTGCCAGCAGCCTTAAGATCTCCGGGGCCAACGTCCTGACTTTC. Translating it yields CASSLKISGANVLTF.

This clonotype was observed a handful of times. The chain combines TRBV4-2 with TRBJ2-2; the D gene could be TRBD1 or TRBD2 (5 bases each). The ends were cut back, 1 base at V and 14 bases at J, with 17 bases in the middle. The CDR3 runs 14 residues. The germline V gene encodes CDR1 LGHNA and CDR2 YNFKEQ. Written as DNA, the CDR3 is TGTGCCAGCAGCCAAGTGCGTCAGGGAGTTGGACTGTTTTTT. It yields the protein CASSQVRQGVGLFF.

This clonotype turned up a few times. V usage is TRBV29-1 and J usage is TRBJ1-5; D ambiguous. The CDR3 totals 12 residues. Trimming pared 4 bases from V and 4 bases from J, leaving 8 bases between. Germline values: CDR1 SQVTM, CDR2 ANQGSEA. In DNA, the CDR3 is TGCAGCGTTGGGGCGGATAATCAGCCCCAGCATTTT. Translating it yields CSVGADNQPQHF.